This T cell receptor beta chain was profiled in a study of CD8 T cells in Susac syndrome. Trimming removed 4 bases at V and 5 bases at J, with 21 bases between. Germline V gives CDR1 SGDLS, CDR2 YYNGEE. The CDR3 totals 16 residues. With random hexamers, roughly 0.5 to 1 ug RNA was reverse transcribed. immunoSEQ multiplex PCR amplified TCR beta CDR3 across 54 Vbeta, 13 Jbeta. TCRdb passed the immunoSEQ multiplex PCR reads through MiXCR, listing each CDR3 protein once. The sample carries approximately 180,000 distinct CDR3 sequences, under 95% recorded once. Sequencing input: CD4+ T cells from PBMCs. This chain uses TRBV9 with TRBJ2-5; the D gene could be TRBD1 or TRBD2 (5 bases each). This TCR was recovered from a human donor with multiple sclerosis. DNA of the CDR3: TGTGCCAGCAGCAAAACCGGGGCCCTGGTGCAGGAGACCCAGTACTTC. This gives the protein CASSKTGALVQETQYF. The whole variable domain, remainder taken from reference TRBV9 and TRBJ2-5, is DSGVTQTPKHLITATGQRVTLRCSPRSGDLSVYWYQQSLDQGLQFLIQYYNGEERAKGNILERFSAQQFPDLHSELNLSSLELGDSALYFCASSKTGALVQETQYFGPGTRLLVL.